This T cell receptor (beta chain) was identified during a study of identical twins. Trimming took off 2 bases at V and 0 bases at J, with 8 bases between the two ends. The CDR3 length is 14 residues. Germline assignment: CDR1 DFQATT and CDR2 SNEGSKA (reference sequence). Each CDR3 protein gets one entry after TCRdb re-called the 5' RACE reads with MiXCR. This sample has around 290,000 distinct CDR3 sequences, with 7.5% to 9.5% found just once. This clonotype was detected ten times or more. This sample also belongs to another study, concerning yellow fever vaccine responses in identical twins.

Sequencing was done on a sample of CD8+ T cells sorted from blood. The receptor comes from a woman aged 18-35 years in good health. V and J are TRBV20-1 and TRBJ2-1, with D unclear. CDR3 in DNA: TGCAGTGCTAGATCCGCCAGCTCCTACAATGAGCAGTTCTTC. Its translation: CSARSASSYNEQFF.